Each of the 16 T cell receptor beta chains below was sequenced from the same sample in a study of T cell clonotyping in hematopoietic cell transplantation. Generated by immunoSEQ multiplex PCR, the TCRdb table keeps only in-frame clones and is missing some. Of over 2,000 clones in the sample, about four fifths were seen once. Sequences were derived from PBMCs, sampled 100 days after allogeneic stem cell transplant. These receptor sequences come from a male patient aged 45-60 years who had an allogeneic stem cell transplant from a related donor, so the T cells may come from the graft donor. Some clones in this sample may be carry-over from other donors' samples.

This clone was seen a handful of times. This chain uses TRBV9 with TRBJ2-1, with 8 positions matching TRBD2. V was clipped by 3 bases and J by 8 bases; unmatched bases: 4. Germline CDR1 and CDR2: SGDLS and YYNGEE. This CDR3 is built from 13 residues. The CDR3 DNA reads TGTGCCAGCAGCGCCGGACTAGCTGATGAGCAGTTCTTC. This translates into CASSAGLADEQFF.

The CDR3 loop is CASSERTDTQYF. The DNA of the CDR3 is TGTGCCAGCAGTGAACGGACAGATACGCAGTATTTT. The chain recombines TRBV6-1 with TRBJ2-3; D not certain. CDR1 is MNHNS and CDR2 is SASEGT in the germline V gene. V shed 2 bases and J shed 3 bases, with 3 bases lying between them. CDR3 length: 12 amino acids.

This chain uses TRBV28 with TRBJ2-7; 7 bases agree with TRBD1. Trimming at V came to 8 bases and at J to 2 bases, leaving 6 bases not matched to a gene. Germline-derived CDR1 and CDR2 are MDHEN and SYDVKM. The CDR3 length is 13 residues. The CDR3 nucleotides read TGTGCCAGCCTCCCCGGGACAGCCTACGAGCAGTACTTC. It specifies CASLPGTAYEQYF.

V gene TRBV9 combines with J gene TRBJ2-1; tentatively, D is TRBD1 or TRBD2 (6 bases each). Germline V gene data show CDR1 as SGDLS and CDR2 as YYNGEE. V lost 4 bases and J 5 bases, leaving 19 bases between the germline ends. The CDR3 has 16 residues. CDR3 sequence: CASSPREGGVHNEQFF. The CDR3 DNA sequence: TGTGCCAGCAGCCCCAGAGAGGGGGGCGTCCACAATGAGCAGTTCTTC.

This rearrangement joins TRBV28 to TRBJ1-4; weak D call: TRBD1 (5 bases). The CDR3 is made up of 15 amino acids. V shed 7 bases and J shed 0 bases, with 12 bases lying between them. The germline V gene encodes CDR1 MDHEN and CDR2 SYDVKM. Written as DNA, the CDR3 is TGTGCCAGCACCCCCGGGGGGGCAACTAATGAAAAACTGTTTTTT. As protein: CASTPGGATNEKLFF.

This clone occurred once. The chain couples TRBV10-3 to TRBJ1-6, with 9 bases fitting TRBD1. Germline V gene sequence: CDR1 ENHRY, CDR2 SYGVKD. J was trimmed by 10 bases and V by 10 bases; bases with no gene match: 5. The CDR3 runs to 12 residues. In DNA form, the CDR3 reads TGTGCCACACAGGGGGCGCGATCACCCCTCCACTTT. Encoded protein: CATQGARSPLHF.

The genes are TRBV19 and TRBJ1-6; D is undetermined. Between the trimmed V and J ends, which lost 6 bases and 3 bases, there was a span of 9 bases. CDR1 LNHDA and CDR2 SQIVND come from the germline V gene (reference sequence). This CDR3 region has 14 residues. The CDR3 sequence: CASRDRGYNSPLHF. DNA for the CDR3: TGTGCCAGTAGGGACCGAGGCTATAATTCACCCCTCCACTTT. Full variable domain (missing parts from reference TRBV19 and TRBJ1-6): DGGITQSPKYLFRKEGQNVTLSCEQNLNHDAMYWYRQDPGQGLRLIYYSQIVNDFQKGDIAEGYSVSREKKESFPLTVTSAQKNPTAFYLCASRDRGYNSPLHFGNGTRLTVT.

The chain is built from TRBV11-3 and TRBJ2-1, with TRBD2 matching 16 bases. Germline values: CDR1 SGHNT, CDR2 YENEEA. The CDR3 totals 19 residues. V lost 5 bases to trimming and J lost 0 bases; unmatched junction nucleotides: 7. Written as DNA, the CDR3 is TGTGCCAGCAGCCCCTCCGGGACTAGCGGGGGGGCCTCCTACAATGAGCAGTTCTTC. It encodes CASSPSGTSGGASYNEQFF.

V is TRBV7-2 and J is TRBJ1-5; D is unresolved. The V and J ends lost 5 bases and 4 bases respectively, with 12 bases between them. The CDR3 contains 14 residues. Germline V lookup: CDR1 SGHTA, CDR2 FQGNSA. CDR3 bases: TGTGCCAGCAGCCCCGCAGGCGGGAATCAGCCCCAGCATTTT. Protein sequence: CASSPAGGNQPQHF. Full variable domain (missing parts from reference TRBV7-2 and TRBJ1-5): GAGVSQSPSNKVTEKGKDVELRCDPISGHTALYWYRQSLGQGLEFLIYFQGNSAPDKSGLPSDRFSAERTGGSVSTLTIQRTQQEDSAVYLCASSPAGGNQPQHFGDGTRLSIL.

This rearrangement joins TRBV7-6 to TRBJ2-2; D is ambiguous. The germline CDR1 and CDR2 sequences are SGHVS and FNYEAQ. Between the trimmed V and J ends, which lost 1 base and 6 bases, there was a span of 6 bases. The CDR3 sequence is 13 residues long. CDR3 amino acids: CASSLVGPGELFF. In DNA, the CDR3 is TGTGCCAGCAGCTTAGTCGGCCCCGGGGAGCTGTTTTTT. Variable domain in full (rest from reference TRBV7-6 and TRBJ2-2): GAGVSQSPRYKVTKRGQDVALRCDPISGHVSLYWYRQALGQGPEFLTYFNYEAQQDKSGLPNDRFSAERPEGSISTLTIQRTEQRDSAMYRCASSLVGPGELFFGEGSRLTVL.

The chain employs TRBV27 and TRBJ1-1; D uncertain. The germline V and J ends were trimmed by 6 bases and 4 bases, with 18 bases remaining between them. The CDR3 length is 15 residues. Germline V gene data show CDR1 as MNHEY and CDR2 as SMNVEV (reference sequence). CDR3 DNA sequence: TGTGCCAGCAGCTCCTTAGGGTCGAGAGGCACTGAAGCTTTCTTT. This sequence encodes CASSSLGSRGTEAFF.

The J gene is TRBJ1-5, the V gene TRBV13; 9 positions agree with TRBD1. Looked up from germline, CDR1 is PRHDT and CDR2 is FYEKMQ (reference sequence). V lost 5 bases to trimming and J lost 5 bases; unmatched junction nucleotides: 10. CDR3 length equals 16 residues. CDR3 protein: CASSVNRGQGDQPQHF. The CDR3 DNA sequence: TGTGCCAGCAGCGTGAACAGGGGGCAAGGAGATCAGCCCCAGCATTTT.

The chain uses TRBV5-1 and TRBJ2-7, with TRBD2 matching 8 bases. The trim removed 4 bases at V and 7 bases at J, leaving 7 bases unmatched. Germline V CDR1 and CDR2: SGHRS, YFSETQ. CDR3 length equals 13 residues. The CDR3 coding sequence is TGCGCCAGCAGCCCCCAGGTAGCGGGGGAGCAGTACTTC. It encodes CASSPQVAGEQYF. Drawing the rest from reference TRBV5-1 and TRBJ2-7, the complete variable domain is KAGVTQTPRYLIKTRGQQVTLSCSPISGHRSVSWYQQTPGQGLQFLFEYFSETQRNKGNFPGRFSGRQFSNSRSEMNVSTLELGDSALYLCASSPQVAGEQYFGPGTRLTVT.

This clone was detected only a few times. J is TRBJ2-7 and V is TRBV6-5, with 8 bases fitting TRBD1. V was clipped by 6 bases and J by 7 bases; unmatched bases: 2. The length of the CDR3 is 11 residues. Germline V gene data show CDR1 as MNHEY and CDR2 as SVGAGI. The CDR3 DNA sequence: TGTGCCAGCAGAGGGACAGGTGAGCAGTACTTC. Translated: CASRGTGEQYF.

The genes are TRBV30 and TRBJ2-7, with D perhaps matching TRBD1 or TRBD2 (5 bases each). V lost 5 bases and J lost 2, with 10 bases in between. The CDR3 has 12 residues. CDR1 is GTSNPN, CDR2 SVGIG, per germline (reference sequence). The CDR3 loop reads CAWGGSTYEQYF. As DNA, the CDR3 is TGTGCCTGGGGGGGATCTACCTACGAGCAGTACTTC.

The CDR3 reads CASSIGTGGGQPQHF. CDR3 in DNA: TGTGCCAGTAGTATCGGGACAGGGGGAGGTCAGCCCCAGCATTTT. The V gene is TRBV19, the J gene TRBJ1-5; TRBD1 matches 11 bases. The trim removed 3 bases at V and 6 bases at J, leaving 4 bases unmatched. Germline V gene lookup returns CDR1 LNHDA and CDR2 SQIVND (reference sequence). The CDR3 contains 15 residues.